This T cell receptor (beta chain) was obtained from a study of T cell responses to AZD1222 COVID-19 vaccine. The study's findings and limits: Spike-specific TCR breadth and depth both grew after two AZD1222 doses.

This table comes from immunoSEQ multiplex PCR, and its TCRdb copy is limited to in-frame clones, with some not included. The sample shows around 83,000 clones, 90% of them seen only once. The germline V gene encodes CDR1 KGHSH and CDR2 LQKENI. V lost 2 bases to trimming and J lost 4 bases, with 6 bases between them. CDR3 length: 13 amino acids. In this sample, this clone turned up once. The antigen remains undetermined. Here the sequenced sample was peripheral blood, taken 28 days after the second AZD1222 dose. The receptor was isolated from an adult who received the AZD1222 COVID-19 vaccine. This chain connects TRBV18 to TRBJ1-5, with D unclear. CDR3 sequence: CASSPGQNQPQHF. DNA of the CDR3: TGTGCCAGCTCACCAGGGCAGAATCAGCCCCAGCATTTT.